The 25 T cell receptor beta chains given below trace back to one sample, sequenced in a study of cytomegalovirus exposure and HLA in healthy donors. The PCR ran on 60 Vbeta and 13 Jbeta primers. TCRdb keeps only in-frame clones here, not all; method: immunoSEQ multiplex PCR. The sample lists 140,000 or so clones; less than 10% were seen once. The sequenced sample consisted of PBMCs. The source is a male donor in good health and CMV-seronegative.

CDR3 region: CASSSRDREDTGELFF. DNA of the CDR3: TGTGCCAGCAGCTCCCGGGACAGGGAGGATACCGGGGAGCTGTTTTTT. The chain combines TRBV13 with TRBJ2-2, with TRBD1 matching 9 bases. CDR3 size: 16 residues. Germline values: CDR1 PRHDT, CDR2 FYEKMQ (reference sequence). Trimming at V came to 4 bases and at J to 5 bases, leaving 8 bases not matched to a gene.

The gene calls are TRBV11-3 and TRBJ2-3, with 10 nucleotides matching TRBD2. The germline gives CDR1 SGHNT, CDR2 YENEEA. The CDR3 runs 15 residues. Germline trimming cut 5 bases from V and 2 bases from J; bases unmatched to any gene: 4. The CDR3 bases are TGTGCCAGCAGCCATAGCGGGGGGACCACAGATACGCAGTATTTT. Translated: CASSHSGGTTDTQYF.

The V gene is TRBV7-6, the J gene TRBJ2-5, with TRBD2 as a possible D gene (7 bases). V was trimmed by 1 base and J by 5 bases, leaving 11 bases between them. CDR1 is SGHVS and CDR2 is FNYEAQ in the germline V gene. The CDR3 runs to 14 residues. For the CDR3, the DNA is TGTGCCAGCAGCTTAGGGGGGGGGCCGGAGACCCAGTACTTC. Protein sequence: CASSLGGGPETQYF.

The chain has TRBV7-2 and TRBJ1-2; 10 bases line up with TRBD1. The germline V gene encodes CDR1 SGHTA and CDR2 FQGNSA. There are 16 residues in the CDR3. The J segment lost 5 bases and the V segment lost 2 bases, leaving 8 bases of the junction unmatched. This CDR3 reads CASSLKGTGVGYGYTF. The CDR3, as DNA: TGTGCCAGCAGCTTAAAAGGGACAGGGGTAGGGTATGGCTACACCTTC.

In its sample, this clone was seen a few times. This chain links TRBV9 with TRBJ1-1, with a weak D call TRBD1 (5 bases). The V and J ends lost 6 bases and 1 base respectively, with 16 bases between them. The CDR3 consists of 15 residues. Germline V gives CDR1 SGDLS, CDR2 YYNGEE. The CDR3 coding sequence is TGTGCCAGCAAGACAACCCCGGGGGAGAACACTGAAGCTTTCTTT. Its protein is CASKTTPGENTEAFF.

This clone appeared a few times. The gene calls are TRBV7-8 and TRBJ2-1, with 9 bases aligning to TRBD2. Germline CDR1 and CDR2: SGHVS and FQNEAQ. The CDR3 loop spans 18 amino acids. J gave up 2 bases and V 1 base, and 9 bases lay outside the gene matches. The CDR3 bases are TGTGCCAGCAGCTTAGACCTAGCGGGGCTCCGGGCCTACAATGAGCAGTTCTTC. Its translation: CASSLDLAGLRAYNEQFF.

This chain connects TRBV7-8 to TRBJ2-7, with TRBD1 matching 9 bases. This CDR3 spans 15 amino acids. Germline V gene data show CDR1 as SGHVS and CDR2 as FQNEAQ. V was pared by 6 bases and J by 3 bases, with 9 bases of the junction left unmatched. The CDR3 bases are TGTGCCAGCAGTCCCCCCGGGACAGGGTTCTACGAGCAGTACTTC. Protein sequence: CASSPPGTGFYEQYF. Using reference TRBV7-8 and TRBJ2-7 for the parts outside the CDR3, the full variable domain is GAGVSQSPRYKVAKRGQDVALRCDPISGHVSLFWYQQALGQGPEFLTYFQNEAQLDKSGLPSDRFFAERPEGSVSTLKIQRTQQEDSAVYLCASSPPGTGFYEQYFGPGTRLTVT.

This clone was counted a few times. This sequence joins TRBV6-5 and TRBJ2-5, with 11 bases matching TRBD2. CDR1 and CDR2 from the germline V gene are MNHEY and SVGAGI. Unmatched junction bases numbered 2, after V lost 5 bases and J lost 3 bases. There are 14 residues in the CDR3. The CDR3 DNA sequence: TGTGCCAGCAGTCAGGGACTAGCGGAAGAGACCCAGTACTTC. Translated: CASSQGLAEETQYF.

The chain recombines TRBV5-1 with TRBJ1-4; no firm D call. V lost 0 bases to trimming and J lost 0 bases, with 9 bases between them. This CDR3 has 16 amino acids. CDR1 is SGHRS and CDR2 is YFSETQ in the germline V gene. CDR3 sequence: CASSLGRAATNEKLFF. Here the CDR3 DNA reads TGCGCCAGCAGCTTGGGGAGGGCCGCAACTAATGAAAAACTGTTTTTT.

This clone was seen a few times. The V call is TRBV6-5, the J call TRBJ2-7, with 8 nucleotides matching TRBD1. CDR1 MNHEY and CDR2 SVGAGI come from the germline V gene. This CDR3 has 11 amino acids. J gave up 7 bases and V 7 bases, and 3 bases lay outside the gene matches. CDR3 amino acids: CASTGGLEQYF. As DNA, the CDR3 is TGTGCCAGCACAGGGGGCTTAGAGCAGTACTTC.

This clone was picked up a small number of times. V and J are TRBV2 and TRBJ2-7, with D unresolved. The germline V gene encodes CDR1 SNHLY and CDR2 FYNNEI. Between the trimmed V and J ends, which lost 4 bases and 5 bases, there was a span of 12 bases. This CDR3 contains 13 residues. The chain's CDR3 is CASSGRSMNEQYF. The CDR3 coding sequence is TGTGCCAGCAGTGGTCGGAGTATGAACGAGCAGTACTTC.

In DNA form, the CDR3 reads TGTGCCAGCAGCTTAGATGGGCATCCGACCTACGAGCAGTACTTC. Amino acid sequence: CASSLDGHPTYEQYF. This rearrangement joins TRBV7-2 to TRBJ2-7, with D unresolved. Per germline, CDR1 SGHTA and CDR2 FQGNSA. V was cut by 1 base and J by 2 bases, with 12 bases left in between. The CDR3 covers 15 residues.

This clone was seen more than once but under ten times. Here the CDR3 DNA reads TGTGCCAGCACCTGGACACTGAACACCGGGGAGCTGTTTTTT. This gives the protein CASTWTLNTGELFF. The chain recombines TRBV28 with TRBJ2-2; a weak D match, TRBD1 (5 bases). The CDR3 has 14 residues. Trimming left V 7 bases short and J 1 base short, with 10 bases between. The germline V gene has CDR1 MDHEN and CDR2 SYDVKM.

A few counts support this clone. The chain couples TRBV6-5 to TRBJ2-3; 10 bases fit TRBD2. Germline CDR1 and CDR2: MNHEY and SVGAGI. The CDR3 runs 15 residues. V lost 4 bases and J lost 4; bases outside the gene matches: 5. The CDR3 DNA reads TGTGCCAGCAGTTCTAGCGGGAGTTGGCCAGATACGCAGTATTTT. Residues: CASSSSGSWPDTQYF.

This clone came up a few times. The chain has TRBV4-2 and TRBJ1-3; D possibly corresponds to TRBD1 (5 bases). V was shortened by 5 bases and J by 2 bases, with 22 bases between the two germline ends. The CDR3 covers 18 residues. Germline V gene data show CDR1 as LGHNA and CDR2 as YNFKEQ. This CDR3 reads CASSERNSGGKAGNTIYF. Here the CDR3 DNA reads TGTGCCAGCAGCGAAAGGAATTCGGGGGGGAAAGCTGGAAACACCATATATTTT.

This clone was observed a few times. The genes are TRBV7-9 and TRBJ1-3; the D is unclear. The ends were cut back, 8 bases at V and 2 bases at J, with 19 bases in the middle. CDR3 length: 16 amino acids. Germline values: CDR1 SEHNR, CDR2 FQNEAQ (reference sequence). DNA for the CDR3: TGTGCCAGCCGCCCCGCGATCTTTTCCCCTGGAAACACCATATATTTT. Its translation: CASRPAIFSPGNTIYF.

This clone was found a few times. The chain carries TRBV11-3 and TRBJ2-1, with 13 bases matching TRBD2. This CDR3 is 17 amino acids long. Germline V CDR1 and CDR2: SGHNT, YENEEA. Trimming cost V 1 base and J 4 bases; bases outside gene matches: 4. As DNA, the CDR3 is TGTGCCAGCAGCTTAGCCGGACTAGCGGGGGAATACAATGAGCAGTTCTTC. It yields the protein CASSLAGLAGEYNEQFF.

The rearrangement uses TRBV5-6 and TRBJ2-7; TRBD1 matches at 9 bases. CDR1 SGHDT and CDR2 YYEEEE come from the germline V gene. The CDR3 sequence is 16 residues long. J gave up 7 bases and V 4 bases, and 15 bases lay outside the gene matches. CDR3 amino acids: CASSPGRTGASEEQYF. The CDR3 bases are TGTGCCAGCAGCCCGGGAAGGACAGGGGCTAGTGAAGAGCAGTACTTC.

In its sample, this clone was seen a few times. The CDR3: CASSPPSRDTGELFF. Written as DNA, the CDR3 is TGTGCCAGCAGTCCGCCATCCAGGGACACCGGGGAGCTGTTTTTT. The rearrangement links TRBV27 to TRBJ2-2; possible D gene TRBD1, 5 bases. The germline CDR1 and CDR2 sequences are MNHEY and SMNVEV (reference sequence). Deletions cut 5 bases from V and 3 bases from J, with 13 bases between. The CDR3 has 15 residues.

This clone was counted a few times. CDR3 sequence reads: CASSLTGTNYGYTF. The DNA of the CDR3 is TGTGCCAGCAGCTTGACAGGAACTAACTATGGCTACACCTTC. The rearrangement joins TRBV5-6 to TRBJ1-2; D is perhaps TRBD1 (5 bases). The CDR3 length is 14 residues. CDR1 and CDR2 from the germline V gene are SGHDT and YYEEEE. Trimming shortened V by 1 base and J by 0 bases, and 7 bases separated the two germline ends.

This clone was found a few times. V gene TRBV4-3 combines with J gene TRBJ2-3; D is perhaps TRBD2 (7 bases). The CDR3 covers 17 residues. From germline, CDR1 is LGHNA and CDR2 YSLEER. Trimming left V 0 bases short and J 7 bases short, with 20 bases between. The CDR3: CASSQDPAGAGVYTQYF. In nucleotides, the CDR3 is TGCGCCAGCAGCCAAGATCCGGCGGGGGCGGGCGTGTATACGCAGTATTTT.

This clone was seen a handful of times. The chain has TRBV7-2 and TRBJ1-4; 7 bases align to TRBD1. Germline values: CDR1 SGHTA, CDR2 FQGNSA. This CDR3 is 16 amino acids long. Trimming at V came to 2 bases and at J to 3 bases, leaving 6 bases not matched to a gene. In DNA, the CDR3 is TGTGCCAGCAGCTTACGCACAGGGGCTCCTAATGAAAAACTGTTTTTT. Its translation: CASSLRTGAPNEKLFF. Full variable domain (outside the CDR3, taken from reference TRBV7-2 and TRBJ1-4): GAGVSQSPSNKVTEKGKDVELRCDPISGHTALYWYRQSLGQGLEFLIYFQGNSAPDKSGLPSDRFSAERTGGSVSTLTIQRTQQEDSAVYLCASSLRTGAPNEKLFFGSGTQLSVL.

The sample holds a few counts of this clone. The chain uses TRBV4-3 and TRBJ1-5; D gene unclear. Germline-derived CDR1 and CDR2 are LGHNA and YSLEER. CDR3 length equals 16 residues. Deletions cut 0 bases from V and 7 bases from J, with 16 bases between. Written as DNA, the CDR3 is TGCGCCAGCAGCCAAGATTGGTTAGGAGGTGGCCAGCCCCAGCATTTT. It yields the protein CASSQDWLGGGQPQHF.

V usage is TRBV28 and J usage is TRBJ1-5, with 12 bases lining up with TRBD1. The germline V gene has CDR1 MDHEN and CDR2 SYDVKM. The CDR3 length is 18 residues. V lost 4 bases, J lost 4 bases, and 11 bases stayed unmatched. As DNA, the CDR3 is TGTGCCAGCAGTTCGGGACAGGGGGCCCTTTACCTTAATCAGCCCCAGCATTTT. It is translated as CASSSGQGALYLNQPQHF.

The chain links TRBV7-2 to TRBJ2-2, with D unresolved. The CDR3 runs to 13 residues. CDR1 is SGHTA and CDR2 is FQGNSA in the germline V gene. V was clipped by 2 bases and J by 7 bases, with 8 bases between them. CDR3 coding DNA: TGTGCCAGCAGCTTAATTACACGCGGGGAGCTGTTTTTT. Protein product: CASSLITRGELFF.